A single sample gave rise to the 22 T cell receptor beta chains below, sequenced in a study of shared clonotypes between healthy human individuals (dated by TCRdb to 2018 to 2020). Library creation used the immunoSEQ multiplex PCR assay. TCRdb's version of the immuneACCESS table is confined to in-frame rearrangements and falls short of the full clone set. An unresolved V gene accounts for under half of the shortfall where checked; the remainder is of unknown origin. The table for this sample lists around 2.5 million clones; over 85% of them were counted only once. The ten largest clones take up more than 0.35% of the sample. The sequencing sample was made of naive CD4+ T cells from PBMCs. This specimen's cell subset or site label, per the study, means: CD45RA+ positively selected. The receptors here all came from a man between 18 and 35 years old in good health. Some clones in this sample may be carry-over from other donors' samples.

V is TRBV6-5 and J is TRBJ2-3; D call uncertain. The V and J ends lost 6 bases and 1 base respectively, with 11 bases between them. This CDR3 comprises 14 residues. Germline V lookup: CDR1 MNHEY, CDR2 SVGAGI. The CDR3 nucleotides are TGTGCCAGCAGCCGAGCACACCGCACAGATACGCAGTATTTT. This gives the protein CASSRAHRTDTQYF.

V and J are TRBV19 and TRBJ2-4; TRBD1 might be the D (6 bases). This CDR3 has 18 amino acids. From germline, CDR1 is LNHDA and CDR2 SQIVND (reference sequence). Between the trimmed V and J ends, which lost 3 bases and 1 base, there was a span of 19 bases. The CDR3 loop reads CASSISPTGLGAKNIQYF. DNA of the CDR3: TGTGCCAGTAGTATCTCCCCAACAGGGCTTGGGGCCAAAAACATTCAGTACTTC.

About this clone: The junction does not match germline at one end; this may be a read error. The identical CDR3 is also encoded by other nucleotide sequences in the sample. The chain links TRBV11-2 to TRBJ1-3; D is unresolved. Germline values: CDR1 SGHAT, CDR2 FQNNGV. This CDR3 has 12 residues. The CDR3 loop is CASSLAGNTIYF. CDR3 nucleotide sequence: TGTGCCAGCAGCTTAGCTGGGAACACCATATATTTT. Based on the CDR3 plus reference TRBV11-2 and TRBJ1-3, the full variable domain is EAGVAQSPRYKIIEKRQSVAFWCNPISGHATLYWYQQILGQGPKLLIQFQNNGVVDDSQLPKDRFSAERLKGVDSTLKIQPAKLEDSAVYLCASSLAGNTIYFGEGSWLTVV.

The chain is built from TRBV15 and TRBJ2-7; D perhaps matches TRBD2 (6 bases). The CDR3 is 14 amino acids. Looked up from germline, CDR1 is LNHNV and CDR2 is YYDKDF (reference sequence). V was pared by 4 bases and J by 6 bases, with 16 bases between. CDR3 protein: CATSKGLALLEQYF. The CDR3 DNA follows: TGTGCCACCAGCAAGGGACTTGCTCTGCTCGAGCAGTACTTC.

J is TRBJ1-5 and V is TRBV28, with 8 bases matching TRBD1. Germline values: CDR1 MDHEN, CDR2 SYDVKM. The J segment lost 9 bases and the V segment lost 6 bases, leaving 13 bases of the junction unmatched. The CDR3 totals 15 residues. The CDR3 coding sequence is TGTGCCAGCAGCGATCCCCGACAGGGGCTAAGGCCCCAGCATTTT. Translated, it gives CASSDPRQGLRPQHF.

This sequence joins TRBV6-1 and TRBJ1-1; D is unresolved. Germline CDR1 is MNHNS and CDR2 is SASEGT. Trimming cost V 4 bases and J 4 bases, with 13 bases left between them. The CDR3 totals 14 residues. CDR3 residues: CASSALPWGTEAFF. CDR3 nucleotide sequence: TGTGCCAGCAGTGCCCTCCCCTGGGGCACTGAAGCTTTCTTT.

The genes are TRBV28 and TRBJ1-5; D is uncertain. Trimming took 2 bases from V and 0 from J, leaving 11 bases between them. Looked up from germline, CDR1 is MDHEN and CDR2 is SYDVKM. The CDR3 is 16 amino acids. The CDR3 nucleotides read TGTGCCAGCAGTTTACCCTTCTTGTTTAGCAATCAGCCCCAGCATTTT. Encoded protein: CASSLPFLFSNQPQHF.

The J gene is TRBJ2-7, the V gene TRBV5-1; D is tentatively TRBD1 or TRBD2 (5 bases each). Per the germline V gene, CDR1 is SGHRS and CDR2 is YFSETQ. There are 15 residues in the CDR3. Trimming left V 0 bases short and J 7 bases short, with 17 bases between. The CDR3 coding sequence is TGCGCCAGCAGCTTGGCCGGGACCCGCTCAGAGGAGCAGTACTTC. It yields the protein CASSLAGTRSEEQYF.

This clone was seen a handful of times. This rearrangement joins TRBV29-1 to TRBJ1-1; D unclear. Germline values: CDR1 SQVTM, CDR2 ANQGSEA. The CDR3 is made up of 12 amino acids. V lost 6 bases to trimming and J lost 1 base, with 9 bases between them. CDR3 nucleotide sequence: TGCAGCGTCTCGTTAAGGAACACTGAAGCTTTCTTT. Residues: CSVSLRNTEAFF. Together with reference TRBV29-1 and TRBJ1-1, the CDR3 gives the full variable domain: SAVISQKPSRDICQRGTSLTIQCQVDSQVTMMFWYRQQPGQSLTLIATANQGSEATYESGFVIDKFPISRPNLTFSTLTVSNMSPEDSSIYLCSVSLRNTEAFFGQGTRLTVV.

The CDR3 DNA is TGTGCCAGCAGCGTAGGGAGGAGTGATCCCGGGGAGCTGTTTTTT. This sequence encodes CASSVGRSDPGELFF. The chain carries TRBV9 and TRBJ2-2; a possible D gene is TRBD2 (5 bases). The germline gives CDR1 SGDLS, CDR2 YYNGEE. V lost 0 bases, J lost 6 bases, and 12 bases lay in between. There are 15 residues in the CDR3.

The rearrangement joins TRBV27 to TRBJ2-7; 9 bases match TRBD1. Germline assignment: CDR1 MNHEY and CDR2 SMNVEV (reference sequence). V was clipped by 5 bases and J by 2 bases; unmatched bases: 7. The CDR3 extends over 15 amino acids. The CDR3 region has the DNA TGTGCCAGCAGTCCGGGGACAGGGAGGCCCTACGAGCAGTACTTC. Amino acid sequence: CASSPGTGRPYEQYF.

V usage is TRBV7-2 and J usage is TRBJ2-3, with D unclear. Per the germline V gene, CDR1 is SGHTA and CDR2 is FQGNSA. Trimming pared 1 base from V and 4 bases from J, leaving 6 bases between. The length of the CDR3 is 13 residues. The CDR3 reads CASSLDRPDTQYF. CDR3 coding DNA: TGTGCCAGCAGCTTAGACAGACCAGATACGCAGTATTTT. The whole variable domain, filled in from reference TRBV7-2 and TRBJ2-3, reads GAGVSQSPSNKVTEKGKDVELRCDPISGHTALYWYRQSLGQGLEFLIYFQGNSAPDKSGLPSDRFSAERTGGSVSTLTIQRTQQEDSAVYLCASSLDRPDTQYFGPGTRLTVL.

The V and J genes are TRBV11-1 and TRBJ2-7; D is unresolved. V was shortened by 4 bases and J by 4 bases, with 14 bases between the two germline ends. Germline loops: CDR1 SGHAT, CDR2 FQDESV (reference sequence). The CDR3 is 14 amino acids. The CDR3 reads CASSSSLPLYEQYF. The DNA of the CDR3 is TGTGCCAGCAGCTCGAGCCTCCCCCTTTACGAGCAGTACTTC. Drawing the rest from reference TRBV11-1 and TRBJ2-7, the complete variable domain is EAEVAQSPRYKITEKSQAVAFWCDPISGHATLYWYRQILGQGPELLVQFQDESVVDDSQLPKDRFSAERLKGVDSTLKIQPAELGDSAMYLCASSSSLPLYEQYFGPGTRLTVT.

Comments on this clone: Distinct nucleotide sequences in the sample also encode this CDR3. The V and J genes are TRBV6-5 and TRBJ1-2; unclear D gene. The ends were cut back, 6 bases at V and 4 bases at J, with 6 bases in the middle. This CDR3 contains 11 residues. Germline V gives CDR1 MNHEY, CDR2 SVGAGI. CDR3: CASSSGYGYTF. The CDR3 bases are TGTGCCAGCAGCTCTGGCTATGGCTACACCTTC.

Here the CDR3 reads CASRYRGGYGYTF. Here the CDR3 DNA reads TGTGCCAGCAGGTACAGGGGAGGCTATGGCTACACCTTC. J is TRBJ1-2 and V is TRBV6-5, with TRBD1 identical over 7 bases. Losses at the gene ends were 6 bases for V and 4 bases for J; bases not matched to a gene: 5. The CDR3 sequence is 13 residues long. CDR1 and CDR2 (germline): MNHEY, SVGAGI.

This clone occurred once. The V call is TRBV2, the J call TRBJ1-4, with 9 bases fitting TRBD1. The CDR3 has 13 amino acids. Germline values: CDR1 SNHLY, CDR2 FYNNEI. The V segment lost 4 bases and the J segment 10 bases; nucleotides outside the gene matches: 4. CDR3 amino acids: CASSGDRVGKLFF. The CDR3 DNA is TGTGCCAGCAGTGGGGACAGGGTTGGAAAACTGTTTTTT.

J is TRBJ2-3 and V is TRBV29-1; D gene uncertain. The germline V and J ends were trimmed by 4 bases and 0 bases, with 8 bases remaining between them. CDR3 length: 13 residues. CDR1 is SQVTM, CDR2 ANQGSEA, per germline. Here the CDR3 reads CSVVQSSTDTQYF. CDR3 DNA: TGCAGCGTTGTCCAGTCTAGCACAGATACGCAGTATTTT.

In the case of this clone: This CDR3 is also generated by other DNA sequences in the sample. This chain uses TRBV28 with TRBJ2-5; TRBD2 is a possible D gene (6 bases). The CDR3 consists of 13 residues. Germline CDR1 reads MDHEN; CDR2 reads SYDVKM. V lost 5 bases, J lost 5 bases, and 12 bases lay in between. Here the CDR3 reads CASSAGGRETQYF. The CDR3 bases are TGTGCCAGCAGTGCCGGAGGGCGGGAGACCCAGTACTTC.

The chain carries TRBV28 and TRBJ2-7; maybe TRBD2 (5 bases). The CDR3 length is 16 residues. The germline gives CDR1 MDHEN, CDR2 SYDVKM. V lost 6 bases and J 1 base, leaving 19 bases between the germline ends. CDR3 region: CASRTGGPSISYEQYF. The DNA for the CDR3 is TGTGCCAGCAGGACGGGCGGACCTAGCATTTCCTACGAGCAGTACTTC.

The chain employs TRBV5-4 and TRBJ2-2; TRBD2 aligns across 10 bases. Germline lookup yields CDR1 SGHNT and CDR2 YYREEE (reference sequence). The J segment lost 5 bases and the V segment lost 0 bases, leaving 7 bases of the junction unmatched. This CDR3 comprises 17 residues. CDR3 sequence reads: CASSLGPSGSGTGELFF. The CDR3 DNA sequence: TGTGCCAGCAGCTTGGGGCCTAGCGGGAGTGGTACCGGGGAGCTGTTTTTT.

The V call is TRBV27, the J call TRBJ2-2, with no clear D. This CDR3 region has 14 residues. Deletions cut 3 bases from V and 6 bases from J, with 11 bases between. Looked up from germline, CDR1 is MNHEY and CDR2 is SMNVEV (reference sequence). The CDR3 spells CASSFGPIAGELFF. The CDR3 region has the DNA TGTGCCAGCAGTTTTGGTCCGATTGCCGGGGAGCTGTTTTTT.

This clone was seen only a few times. The identical CDR3 is also encoded by other nucleotide sequences in the sample. The chain employs TRBV12-5 and TRBJ2-2; no clear D. The CDR3 runs to 13 residues. Germline assignment: CDR1 LGHNT and CDR2 FRNRAP. V lost 6 bases and J lost 1, with 6 bases in between. CDR3 loop: CASGRGNTGELFF. CDR3 DNA: TGTGCTAGTGGCCGAGGGAACACCGGGGAGCTGTTTTTT.